The rows below give T cell receptor beta chains drawn from one sample of a study of control samples from healthy donors and cancer patients. TCRdb's table, derived via immunoSEQ multiplex PCR, lists solely in-frame clones and lacks some. The sample carries around 100,000 clones, approximately 84% recorded once. Sequencing input: blood. The receptors come from a woman aged 45-65 years in good health. Each CDR3 is given with its conserved first and last residue. D genes are given only for firm matches. Clone size is stated in some rows and not others, as once, few, many or a class when expanded.

TRBJ2-5,TRBV3-1/TRBV3-2,NA,NA,CASSRQASRETQYF,TGTGCCAGCAGTCGACAGGCATCTCGGGAGACCCAGTACTTC
TRBJ2-7,TRBV30,NA,TRBD1,CAWGDRAGSYEQYF,TGTGCCTGGGGCGACAGGGCCGGGTCCTACGAGCAGTACTTC
TRBJ1-2,TRBV5-1,NA,TRBD1,CASSSTGGPSYGYTF,TGCGCCAGCAGCTCAACAGGGGGCCCCTCCTATGGCTACACCTTC
TRBJ2-1,TRBV5-1,NA,TRBD2,CASSLTSGSGEQFF,TGCGCCAGCAGCTTAACTAGCGGGAGTGGTGAGCAGTTCTTC
TRBJ1-4,TRBV4-1,once,TRBD1,CASSQLPTGKIASEKLFF,TGCGCCAGCAGCCAATTACCGACAGGGAAAATTGCTAGTGAAAAACTGTTTTTT
TRBJ2-2,TRBV11-2,NA,TRBD2,CASSLFSSGPTGELFF,TGTGCCAGCAGCTTATTTTCTAGCGGACCCACCGGGGAGCTGTTTTTT
TRBJ1-1,TRBV6-2/TRBV6-3,NA,NA,CASSYSYSVRNVEAFF,TGTGCCAGCAGTTACTCGTACAGCGTACGAAACGTTGAAGCTTTCTTT
TRBJ1-1,TRBV4-1,few,NA,CASSLTVGYTEAFF,TGCGCCAGCAGCCTTACAGTGGGATACACTGAAGCTTTCTTT
TRBJ1-2,TRBV6-6,NA,TRBD1,CASSSLNAGGRDGYTF,TGTGCCAGCAGTTCCCTCAATGCAGGGGGCAGGGATGGCTACACCTTC
TRBJ1-2,TRBV4-1,NA,TRBD1,CASSRFRDRGSYTF,TGCGCCAGCAGCCGCTTCCGGGACAGGGGCAGCTACACCTTC
TRBJ2-3,TRBV7-9,NA,NA,CASSVGSTDTQYF,TGTGCCAGCAGCGTCGGGAGCACAGATACGCAGTATTTT
TRBJ2-5,TRBV11-2,NA,NA,CASSLGDSRAETQYF,TGTGCCAGCAGCTTAGGCGATAGCCGGGCGGAGACCCAGTACTTC
TRBJ1-2,TRBV29-1,NA,TRBD1,CSVRGLYGYTF,TGCAGCGTCAGGGGGCTCTATGGCTACACCTTC
TRBJ2-7,TRBV18,NA,TRBD2,CASSPGEGSYEQYF,TGTGCCAGCTCACCAGGGGAGGGGTCGTACGAGCAGTACTTC
TRBJ1-2,TRBV2,NA,NA,CASRKGSPGSGYTF,TGTGCCAGCAGGAAGGGATCGCCAGGGAGTGGCTACACCTTC
TRBJ2-7,TRBV6-5,NA,NA,CASSQGQVSYEQYF,TGTGCCAGCAGCCAGGGGCAGGTGAGCTACGAGCAGTACTTC
TRBJ2-1,TRBV4-3,NA,TRBD2,CASSQDWLAAYNEQFF,TGCGCCAGCAGCCAAGATTGGCTAGCGGCCTACAATGAGCAGTTCTTC
TRBJ2-5,TRBV7-9,NA,NA,CASSPGRLVRVTQYF,TGTGCCAGCAGCCCAGGTCGTCTAGTAAGGGTGACCCAGTACTTC
TRBJ2-3,TRBV24-1,NA,NA,CATSDFRSGTDTQYF,TGTGCCACCAGTGATTTTAGGAGTGGCACAGATACGCAGTATTTT
TRBJ1-2,TRBV7-9,few,NA,CASSLDSHYGYTF,TGTGCCAGCAGCTTAGACTCCCACTATGGCTACACCTTC
TRBJ1-2,TRBV12-3/TRBV12-4,NA,TRBD1,CASSLDRARGYTF,TGTGCCAGCAGTCTTGACAGGGCTCGTGGCTACACCTTC
TRBJ1-2,TRBV5-4,NA,NA,CASSLGLNYGYTF,TGTGCCAGCAGCTTGGGACTTAACTATGGCTACACCTTC
TRBJ2-3,TRBV5-4,NA,TRBD2,CASRDYEKNTQYF,TGTGCCAGCCGGGACTATGAGAAAAATACGCAGTATTTT
TRBJ1-2,TRBV29-1,NA,NA,CSVDRDLLSGYTF,TGCAGCGTTGACCGGGACCTCCTAAGTGGCTACACCTTC
TRBJ1-1,TRBV18,NA,NA,CASSRLENTEAFF,TGTGCCAGCTCAAGGCTCGAAAACACTGAAGCTTTCTTT
TRBJ1-2,TRBV12-3/TRBV12-4,NA,NA,CASSQGPGYTF,TGTGCCAGCAGTCAAGGTCCCGGCTACACCTTC
TRBJ1-4,TRBV5-1,NA,NA,CASSRTASATNEKLFF,TGCGCCAGCAGCCGGACAGCTTCTGCAACTAATGAAAAACTGTTTTTT
TRBJ2-3,TRBV20-1,NA,TRBD2,CSASRLAGVPARDTQYF,TGCAGTGCTAGTCGGTTAGCGGGAGTTCCGGCTAGGGATACGCAGTATTTT
TRBJ2-5,TRBV7-3,NA,TRBD1,CASSGGQQETQYF,TGTGCCAGCAGCGGGGGACAGCAAGAGACCCAGTACTTC
TRBJ2-7,TRBV7-8,NA,NA,CASSLRGGQVGYEQYF,TGTGCCAGCAGCCTAAGGGGGGGACAGGTTGGCTACGAGCAGTACTTC
TRBJ1-2,TRBV3-1/TRBV3-2,NA,NA,CASSQVRPGDYGYTF,TGTGCCAGCAGCCAAGTACGTCCGGGTGACTATGGCTACACCTTC
TRBJ1-5,TRBV19,NA,NA,CASSISGGNQPQHF,TGTGCCAGTAGTATATCCGGGGGCAATCAGCCCCAGCATTTT
TRBJ2-4,TRBV7-9,NA,TRBD1,CASSPTSQGANIQYF,TGTGCCAGCAGCCCCACGTCCCAGGGGGCAAACATTCAGTACTTC
TRBJ2-5,TRBV4-3,NA,NA,CASSQDTLAGETQYF,TGCGCCAGCAGCCAAGACACATTGGCTGGGGAGACCCAGTACTTC
TRBJ2-2,TRBV6-5,NA,NA,CASSAVGTGELFF,TGTGCCAGCAGCGCGGTGGGGACCGGGGAGCTGTTTTTT
TRBJ1-2,TRBV6-5,NA,TRBD1,CASTLTGSNYGYTF,TGTGCCAGCACCCTGACAGGGTCCAACTATGGCTACACCTTC
TRBJ1-3,TRBV7-2,NA,NA,CASSPQGLGNTIYF,TGTGCCAGCAGCCCCCAGGGCCTTGGAAACACCATATATTTT
TRBJ1-5,TRBV9,NA,NA,CASSVGGQQIQPQHF,TGTGCCAGCAGCGTAGGTGGCCAACAGATCCAGCCCCAGCATTTT
TRBJ2-5,TRBV7-2,NA,NA,CASSSTSGAQYF,TGTGCCAGCAGCTCCACCTCAGGGGCCCAGTACTTC
TRBJ2-5,TRBV5-4,NA,NA,CASSLAPRETQYF,TGTGCCAGCAGCTTGGCGCCGAGGGAGACCCAGTACTTC
TRBJ2-1,TRBV12-3/TRBV12-4,NA,NA,CASGTEVYNEQFF,TGTGCCAGCGGGACGGAAGTTTACAATGAGCAGTTCTTC
TRBJ1-6,TRBV18,NA,TRBD1,CASSQGQGNSPLHF,TGTGCCAGCTCCCAGGGACAGGGGAATTCACCCCTCCACTTT
TRBJ2-5,TRBV4-1,NA,NA,CASSQSRRGRGQETQYF,TGCGCCAGCAGCCAAAGCCGCAGGGGGCGGGGGCAAGAGACCCAGTACTTC
TRBJ2-1,TRBV27,NA,TRBD1,CASSLVGLGQGGQFF,TGTGCCAGCAGTTTAGTGGGCCTGGGACAGGGGGGGCAGTTCTTC
TRBJ2-3,TRBV21-1,NA,NA,CASSKEGLARDTQYF,TGTGCCAGCAGCAAAGAGGGCCTGGCTCGGGATACGCAGTATTTT
TRBJ2-1,TRBV19,NA,TRBD1,CASSIRAGGKDEQFF,TGTGCCAGTAGTATAAGGGCAGGGGGTAAAGATGAGCAGTTCTTC
TRBJ1-1,TRBV30,NA,NA,CAWSIRGTETFF,TGTGCCTGGAGTATCAGGGGTACTGAAACTTTCTTT
TRBJ2-3,TRBV4-3,NA,NA,CASSQDYRSTDTQYF,TGCGCCAGCAGCCAAGATTATAGGAGTACAGATACGCAGTATTTT
TRBJ1-6,TRBV2,NA,NA,CANSGTDYSPLHF,TGTGCCAACAGCGGGACGGACTATTCACCCCTCCACTTT
TRBJ2-1,TRBV6-4,NA,NA,CASSPHPVSYNEQFF,TGTGCCAGCTCCCCGCACCCGGTTTCCTACAATGAGCAGTTCTTC
TRBJ2-3,TRBV4-3,NA,NA,CASSQDIGARSTDTQYF,TGCGCCAGCAGCCAAGATATAGGGGCTAGGAGCACAGATACGCAGTATTTT
TRBJ2-3,TRBV7-3,NA,NA,CASSLTGSTDTQYF,TGTGCCAGCAGCTTGACGGGGAGCACAGATACGCAGTATTTT